This TCR beta chain was sequenced for a study of blood T cells in healthy people across ages. Germline V gene sequence: CDR1 SGHTA, CDR2 FQGNSA. The junction had 10 bases not matched to a gene; V was cut back by 5 bases and J by 4 bases. This CDR3 contains 15 residues. Each sample yielded at least 6 micrograms of PBMC total RNA. This clonotype was counted between two and nine times. PCR was performed a second time for roughly 7 to 11 cycles using a sample-barcoded 5' primer and a J-beta primer mix. TCRdb used MiXCR to reprocess the 5' RACE reads, holding one entry per CDR3 protein. The sample lists more than 500,000 distinct CDR3 sequences, 25% to 30% occurring once.

The chain combines TRBV7-2 with TRBJ1-2; 7 nucleotides match TRBD1. This TCR came from a woman in her seventies in good health. Sequencing was done on a sample of blood. The CDR3 region is CASSPGTAIPYGYTF. The CDR3 DNA reads TGTGCCAGCAGCCCCGGGACAGCGATACCCTATGGCTACACCTTC.